One sample yielded the 23 T cell receptor beta chains listed below, sequenced in a study of control samples from healthy donors and cancer patients. Clones were read by immunoSEQ multiplex PCR, and TCRdb kept only the in-frame ones, dropping some. The sample records 110,000 or so clones, 83% being singletons. Input material: blood. These receptors came from a woman aged 45-65 years in good health.

The chain links TRBV19 to TRBJ2-3, with 9 bases fitting TRBD1. Germline-derived CDR1 and CDR2 are LNHDA and SQIVND (reference sequence). The CDR3 is 15 amino acids. Losses at the gene ends were 4 bases for V and 1 base for J; bases not matched to a gene: 3. The CDR3 spells CASSTRDRGTDTQYF. CDR3 coding DNA: TGTGCCAGTAGTACCCGGGACAGGGGCACAGATACGCAGTATTTT.

This CDR3 is CSVEIGGDTQYF. The CDR3 DNA is TGCAGCGTTGAGATTGGGGGAGATACGCAGTATTTT. The V gene is TRBV29-1, the J gene TRBJ2-3; D tentatively fits TRBD1 or TRBD2 (5 bases each). The CDR3 is 12 amino acids. CDR1 is SQVTM, CDR2 ANQGSEA, per germline. Trimming left V 3 bases short and J 5 bases short, with 9 bases between.

CDR3 DNA: TGTGCCAGCAGTAGGGCGTTTAGCGGAGTTAGCACAGATACGCAGTATTTT. Residues: CASSRAFSGVSTDTQYF. The V and J genes are TRBV7-3 and TRBJ2-3, with a possible D match to TRBD2 (6 bases). The germline V gene encodes CDR1 SGHTA and CDR2 FQGTGA. The CDR3 runs 17 residues. The germline V and J ends were trimmed by 6 bases and 0 bases, with 19 bases remaining between them.

The chain recombines TRBV7-2 with TRBJ2-7; 9 positions agree with TRBD1. V lost 0 bases to trimming and J lost 2 bases; unmatched junction nucleotides: 2. This CDR3 has 15 residues. The germline V gene encodes CDR1 SGHTA and CDR2 FQGNSA. For the CDR3, the DNA is TGTGCCAGCAGCTTAGCGTGGGACAGGGCCTACGAGCAGTACTTC. Translation gives CASSLAWDRAYEQYF.

The chain couples TRBV2 to TRBJ1-2, with 7 bases aligning to TRBD1. Germline lookup yields CDR1 SNHLY and CDR2 FYNNEI. The CDR3 extends over 13 amino acids. The ends lost 10 bases at V and 1 base at J; junction bases unmatched: 6. CDR3 region: CATGQALNYGYTF. Here the CDR3 DNA reads TGTGCCACCGGACAGGCCCTTAACTATGGCTACACCTTC. The variable domain in full, with the rest retrieved from reference TRBV2 and TRBJ1-2, is EPEVTQTPSHQVTQMGQEVILRCVPISNHLYFYWYRQILGQKVEFLVSFYNNEISEKSEIFDDQFSVERPDGSNFTLKIRSTKLEDSAMYFCATGQALNYGYTFGSGTRLTVV.

This chain uses TRBV27 with TRBJ2-2, with 10 positions matching TRBD2. There are 16 residues in the CDR3. With 5 bases clipped from V and 3 bases from J, the junction kept 6 bases outside the gene matches. Germline V CDR1 and CDR2: MNHEY, SMNVEV (reference sequence). The CDR3 coding sequence is TGTGCCAGCAGTCTTCTAGCGGGGGCTTACACCGGGGAGCTGTTTTTT. Translated: CASSLLAGAYTGELFF.

The genes are TRBV29-1 and TRBJ1-4; 9 bases agree with TRBD1. Per the germline V gene, CDR1 is SQVTM and CDR2 is ANQGSEA. V shed 1 base and J 8 bases; nucleotides not matched to a gene: 2. The CDR3 has 13 amino acids. CDR3 region: CSVEAGTGEKLFF. CDR3 DNA: TGCAGCGTTGAAGCCGGGACAGGGGAAAAACTGTTTTTT.

The chain uses TRBV6-2 or TRBV6-3 and TRBJ2-2; 7 bases match TRBD1. J was trimmed by 2 bases and V by 4 bases; bases with no gene match: 10. This CDR3 spans 17 amino acids. Germline V CDR1 and CDR2: MNHEY, SVGEGT. As DNA, the CDR3 is TGTGCCAGCAGTTCACTCGCCGGGACAGACAACACCGGGGAGCTGTTTTTT. Its protein is CASSSLAGTDNTGELFF.

The V call is TRBV12-3 or TRBV12-4, the J call TRBJ1-5; no reliable D call. The CDR3 consists of 13 residues. V was clipped by 7 bases and J by 3 bases, with 10 bases between them. CDR3 loop: CASIPGSNQPQHF. CDR3 DNA sequence: TGTGCCAGCATCCCGGGTTCCAATCAGCCCCAGCATTTT.

This clone has a single count. The chain recombines TRBV5-1 with TRBJ2-5; D may correspond to TRBD1 or TRBD2 (6 bases each). The germline V gene encodes CDR1 SGHRS and CDR2 YFSETQ. V lost 1 base and J 2 bases, leaving 12 bases between the germline ends. CDR3 length: 15 residues. The CDR3 DNA follows: TGCGCCAGCAGCTTGATGGGGGGCTATCAAGAGACCCAGTACTTC. It is translated as CASSLMGGYQETQYF. The variable domain in full, with the rest retrieved from reference TRBV5-1 and TRBJ2-5, is KAGVTQTPRYLIKTRGQQVTLSCSPISGHRSVSWYQQTPGQGLQFLFEYFSETQRNKGNFPGRFSGRQFSNSRSEMNVSTLELGDSALYLCASSLMGGYQETQYFGPGTRLLVL.

This clone has a handful of counts. At the DNA level, this CDR3 is encoded by other sequences in the same sample as well. V gene TRBV2 combines with J gene TRBJ1-5; D perhaps matches TRBD1 (6 bases). The CDR3 loop spans 15 amino acids. Trimming stripped 3 bases from V and 9 bases from J, with 18 bases between. Per germline, CDR1 SNHLY and CDR2 FYNNEI. CDR3 nucleotide sequence: TGTGCCAGCAGTGAGGGTCAAGGGGGGGATTGGCCCCAGCATTTT. Translated: CASSEGQGGDWPQHF.

The chain combines TRBV24-1 with TRBJ2-1, with no clear D. There are 15 residues in the CDR3. The V and J ends lost 3 bases and 6 bases respectively, with 14 bases between them. Germline lookup yields CDR1 KGHDR and CDR2 SFDVKD. The CDR3 spells CATSDPRAYANEQFF. The CDR3 DNA reads TGTGCCACCAGTGATCCCCGAGCCTACGCCAATGAGCAGTTCTTC.

This rearrangement joins TRBV30 to TRBJ2-7; maybe TRBD1 (6 bases). V lost 4 bases to trimming and J lost 1 base, with 11 bases between them. This CDR3 has 13 residues. CDR1 is GTSNPN, CDR2 SVGIG, per germline (reference sequence). CDR3 region: CAWTPDSSYEQYF. In nucleotides, the CDR3 is TGTGCCTGGACCCCGGACAGTTCCTACGAGCAGTACTTC.

The CDR3 DNA reads as TGTGCCAGCAGCTTGAGTCAGATTGCTCAGCCCCAGCATTTT. As protein: CASSLSQIAQPQHF. The rearrangement uses TRBV5-6 and TRBJ1-5; D remains ambiguous. The germline V gene encodes CDR1 SGHDT and CDR2 YYEEEE. Deletions cut 1 base from V and 6 bases from J, with 11 bases between. The CDR3 is 14 amino acids. Variable domain in full (rest from reference TRBV5-6 and TRBJ1-5): DAGVTQSPTHLIKTRGQQVTLRCSPKSGHDTVSWYQQALGQGPQFIFQYYEEEERQRGNFPDRFSGHQFPNYSSELNVNALLLGDSALYLCASSLSQIAQPQHFGDGTRLSIL.

This clone was detected only once. J is TRBJ2-5 and V is TRBV7-9, with D perhaps matching TRBD1 or TRBD2 (5 bases each). Germline values: CDR1 SEHNR, CDR2 FQNEAQ (reference sequence). V lost 5 bases to trimming and J lost 3 bases, with 16 bases between them. This CDR3 spans 15 amino acids. CDR3 sequence (DNA): TGTGCCAGCAGCCCGGGACCGCTAGTTGAAGAGACCCAGTACTTC. This translates into CASSPGPLVEETQYF.

The table lists this clone with a count of one. The V call is TRBV10-3, the J call TRBJ2-7; D possibly corresponds to TRBD2 (7 bases). The germline gives CDR1 ENHRY, CDR2 SYGVKD. The CDR3 has 19 amino acids. V lost 0 bases and J lost 3, with 24 bases in between. CDR3 protein: CAISESMNVRGRRNYEQYF. The CDR3 DNA reads as TGTGCCATCAGTGAGTCGATGAACGTGCGGGGGCGACGGAACTACGAGCAGTACTTC.

J is TRBJ1-4 and V is TRBV7-2; no definite D call. Per the germline V gene, CDR1 is SGHTA and CDR2 is FQGNSA. The CDR3 length is 17 residues. The V and J ends lost 0 bases and 0 bases respectively, with 11 bases between them. The CDR3 reads CASSLARRAATNEKLFF. The CDR3 DNA reads TGTGCCAGCAGCTTAGCCCGTAGGGCTGCAACTAATGAAAAACTGTTTTTT.

This chain joins TRBV28 and TRBJ1-1; weak D call: TRBD1 (6 bases). The germline V gene encodes CDR1 MDHEN and CDR2 SYDVKM. The CDR3 totals 15 residues. Trimming shortened V by 6 bases and J by 1 base, and 15 bases separated the two germline ends. The CDR3 sequence: CASREGGIANTEAFF. As DNA, the CDR3 is TGTGCCAGCAGAGAGGGGGGTATCGCGAACACTGAAGCTTTCTTT. The whole variable domain, filled in from reference TRBV28 and TRBJ1-1, reads DVKVTQSSRYLVKRTGEKVFLECVQDMDHENMFWYRQDPGLGLRLIYFSYDVKMKEKGDIPEGYSVSREKKERFSLILESASTNQTSMYLCASREGGIANTEAFFGQGTRLTVV.

The chain joins TRBV5-1 to TRBJ1-4; possibly TRBD1 for D (6 bases). The ends were cut back, 4 bases at V and 8 bases at J, with 21 bases in the middle. Looked up from germline, CDR1 is SGHRS and CDR2 is YFSETQ. The CDR3 extends over 16 amino acids. In nucleotides, the CDR3 is TGCGCCAGCAGCCCCCAGCTTACAGGGAGCGGAGAAAAACTGTTTTTT. Translated, it gives CASSPQLTGSGEKLFF.

The J gene is TRBJ1-1, the V gene TRBV18; tentative D call: TRBD1 (6 bases). Germline V gives CDR1 KGHSH, CDR2 LQKENI. V gave up 4 bases and J gave up 5 bases, with 8 bases separating them. The CDR3 runs 12 residues. The CDR3 is CASSLDRTEAFF. Here the CDR3 DNA reads TGTGCCAGCTCACTAGACAGGACTGAAGCTTTCTTT.

The chain carries TRBV6-5 and TRBJ2-7; 9 bases line up with TRBD1. The CDR3 length is 15 residues. The J segment lost 0 bases and the V segment lost 6 bases, leaving 6 bases of the junction unmatched. Looked up from germline, CDR1 is MNHEY and CDR2 is SVGAGI. CDR3 region: CASSSLQGASYEQYF. CDR3 coding DNA: TGTGCCAGCAGCTCACTACAGGGGGCCTCCTACGAGCAGTACTTC.

J is TRBJ2-3 and V is TRBV24-1; the D call may be TRBD1 or TRBD2 (5 bases each). Germline CDR1 and CDR2: KGHDR and SFDVKD. Between the trimmed V and J ends, which lost 3 bases and 4 bases, there was a span of 7 bases. CDR3 size: 13 residues. This CDR3 is CATSDGGPDTQYF. The CDR3 nucleotides read TGTGCCACCAGTGATGGGGGACCAGATACGCAGTATTTT.

The rearrangement links TRBV5-5 to TRBJ1-3, with 9 bases lining up with TRBD1. The CDR3 is made up of 18 amino acids. The V segment lost 5 bases and the J segment 1 base; nucleotides outside the gene matches: 13. CDR1 SGHKS and CDR2 YYEKEE come from the germline V gene (reference sequence). CDR3 sequence reads: CASSSYFRDRVSGNTIYF. CDR3 nucleotides: TGTGCCAGCAGTTCTTACTTCCGGGACAGGGTATCTGGAAACACCATATATTTT.